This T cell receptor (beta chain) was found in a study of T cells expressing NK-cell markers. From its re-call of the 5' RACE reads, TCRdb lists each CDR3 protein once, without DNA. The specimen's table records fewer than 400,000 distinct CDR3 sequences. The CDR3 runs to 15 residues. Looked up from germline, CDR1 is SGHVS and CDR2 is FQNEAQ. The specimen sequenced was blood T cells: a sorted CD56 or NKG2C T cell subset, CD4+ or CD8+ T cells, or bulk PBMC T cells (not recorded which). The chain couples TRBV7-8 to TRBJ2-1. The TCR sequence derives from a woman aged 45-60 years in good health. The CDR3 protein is CASILAGVSYNEQFF.